What follows are 27 T cell receptor beta chains derived from one specimen sequenced in a study of cytotoxic CD8 clonotypes in ibrutinib-treated CLL. Data came from immunoSEQ multiplex PCR; TCRdb stores just in-frame clones and leaves some out. The table lists about 60,000 clones, 55% to 70% of them singletons. The sequencing here drew on PBMCs, taken after 24 months of ibrutinib treatment. The receptors come from a human donor with chronic lymphocytic leukemia.

This clone was seen more than once but under ten times. This sequence joins TRBV19 and TRBJ1-2; D unclear. The CDR3 covers 18 residues. The V and J ends lost 0 bases and 2 bases respectively, with 19 bases between them. CDR1 LNHDA and CDR2 SQIVND come from the germline V gene (reference sequence). The CDR3 sequence is CASSIDFADGVNNYGYTF. In DNA form, the CDR3 reads TGTGCCAGTAGTATAGATTTTGCAGACGGCGTAAACAACTATGGCTACACCTTC.

This clone was counted only a few times. The rearrangement joins TRBV11-3 to TRBJ2-1; no definite D call. V was pared by 1 base and J by 6 bases, with 10 bases between. This CDR3 is built from 14 residues. Per the germline V gene, CDR1 is SGHNT and CDR2 is YENEEA. As DNA, the CDR3 is TGTGCCAGCAGCTTAGGGACCAGCGTCAATGAGCAGTTCTTC. Protein sequence: CASSLGTSVNEQFF.

The table lists this clone with many counts. The chain carries TRBV7-2 and TRBJ2-1; 13 bases line up with TRBD2. Germline V CDR1 and CDR2: SGHTA, FQGNSA. Losses at the gene ends were 4 bases for V and 9 bases for J; bases not matched to a gene: 3. The CDR3 is made up of 14 amino acids. The DNA for the CDR3 is TGTGCCAGCAGCTCCGGACTAGCGGGAGCTGAGCAGTTCTTC. Its translation is CASSSGLAGAEQFF.

V gene TRBV28 combines with J gene TRBJ1-6; D unresolved. Germline CDR1 MDHEN, CDR2 SYDVKM. Deletions cut 6 bases from V and 7 bases from J, with 10 bases between. The CDR3 runs 13 residues. The CDR3 nucleotides are TGTGCCAGCAGCCTCAGTAGGAATTCACCCCTCCACTTT. Translated: CASSLSRNSPLHF.

This chain links TRBV19 with TRBJ2-7; 9 nucleotides match TRBD2. Germline CDR1 LNHDA, CDR2 SQIVND (reference sequence). J was trimmed by 5 bases and V by 6 bases; bases with no gene match: 2. The CDR3 covers 12 residues. The chain's CDR3 is CASSRTSDEQYF. The CDR3, as DNA: TGTGCCAGTAGCCGGACTAGCGACGAGCAGTACTTC.

V and J are TRBV6-6 and TRBJ2-3, with 8 positions matching TRBD2. The CDR3 loop spans 16 amino acids. After removal of 2 bases from V and 2 bases from J, the junction contained 6 bases not matched to a gene. Germline CDR1 reads MNHNY; CDR2 reads SVGAGI (reference sequence). CDR3 region: CASSYPALADTDTQYF. The CDR3 DNA is TGTGCCAGCAGTTACCCTGCACTAGCGGACACAGATACGCAGTATTTT.

The CDR3 DNA follows: TGTGCCACTAAACAGGGGTACACCGGGGAGCTGTTTTTT. Protein: CATKQGYTGELFF. The rearrangement links TRBV15 to TRBJ2-2; 7 positions agree with TRBD1. Losses at the gene ends were 9 bases for V and 3 bases for J; bases not matched to a gene: 4. Germline-derived CDR1 and CDR2 are LNHNV and YYDKDF (reference sequence). The CDR3 runs 13 residues.

V and J are TRBV30 and TRBJ1-2; 8 nucleotides agree with TRBD1. Germline V CDR1 and CDR2: GTSNPN, SVGIG (reference sequence). With V trimmed by 1 base and J by 2 bases, 9 bases remained unmatched. The CDR3 is 16 residues long. CDR3 in amino acids: CAWSAFSQGANYGYTF. CDR3 sequence (DNA): TGTGCCTGGAGTGCTTTCTCTCAGGGGGCAAACTATGGCTACACCTTC.

The chain carries TRBV7-2 and TRBJ2-2, with D unresolved. Germline lookup yields CDR1 SGHTA and CDR2 FQGNSA. The V end was cut by 1 base, the J end by 9 bases, with 6 bases between. CDR3 length equals 12 residues. The CDR3 DNA reads as TGTGCCAGCAGCTTAGTTTTCTGGGAGCTGTTTTTT. Translated: CASSLVFWELFF.

This clone has a handful of counts. This chain connects TRBV9 to TRBJ1-1; TRBD1 is a possible D gene (5 bases). This CDR3 region has 12 residues. The V gene lost 0 bases and the J gene lost 10 bases, with 10 bases spanning the gap. Germline CDR1 and CDR2: SGDLS and YYNGEE. The CDR3 sequence is CASSVVKGPAFF. The CDR3 DNA reads as TGTGCCAGCAGCGTAGTGAAGGGGCCAGCTTTCTTT.

The chain employs TRBV9 and TRBJ2-3; 7 bases are a match to TRBD2. CDR1 and CDR2 from the germline V gene are SGDLS and YYNGEE. The CDR3 has 15 amino acids. After removal of 4 bases from V and 2 bases from J, the junction contained 7 bases not matched to a gene. The CDR3 loop is CASSPTGGYTDTQYF. The CDR3, as DNA: TGTGCCAGCAGCCCCACGGGGGGTTACACAGATACGCAGTATTTT.

The chain uses TRBV18 and TRBJ2-7; D call uncertain. The CDR3 loop spans 13 amino acids. The V and J ends lost 6 bases and 2 bases respectively, with 11 bases between them. Germline V gene lookup returns CDR1 KGHSH and CDR2 LQKENI. The CDR3 loop is CASSPGSTYEQYF. CDR3 DNA: TGTGCCAGCTCGCCCGGGTCCACCTACGAGCAGTACTTC.

The chain combines TRBV27 with TRBJ1-2; maybe TRBD1 (5 bases). V lost 4 bases to trimming and J lost 8 bases, with 11 bases between them. Germline CDR1 MNHEY, CDR2 SMNVEV (reference sequence). The CDR3 runs to 12 residues. The CDR3 region is CASSSSGYGYTF. CDR3 sequence (DNA): TGTGCCAGCAGTTCCTCAGGGTACGGCTACACCTTC.

Many counts were recorded for this clone. The V and J genes are TRBV27 and TRBJ2-2; the match to TRBD2 covers 11 bases. The CDR3 runs 16 residues. The trim removed 5 bases at V and 5 bases at J, leaving 7 bases unmatched. The germline V gene encodes CDR1 MNHEY and CDR2 SMNVEV (reference sequence). As DNA, the CDR3 is TGTGCCAGCAGTAAGACTAGCGGGGTGATAACCGGGGAGCTGTTTTTT. Translated, it gives CASSKTSGVITGELFF.

The chain joins TRBV9 to TRBJ1-4; D might be TRBD1 (5 bases). Looked up from germline, CDR1 is SGDLS and CDR2 is YYNGEE. The CDR3 is 16 amino acids. The V end was cut by 0 bases, the J end by 7 bases, with 16 bases between. The CDR3 bases are TGTGCCAGCAGCGTAGAACCTCTGGGCGGGGGTGAAAAACTGTTTTTT. This translates into CASSVEPLGGGEKLFF.

This clone was counted between two and nine times. The chain is built from TRBV7-8 and TRBJ2-6, with D unclear. Germline V CDR1 and CDR2: SGHVS, FQNEAQ. Between the trimmed V and J ends, which lost 5 bases and 2 bases, there was a span of 7 bases. The CDR3 loop spans 14 amino acids. CDR3: CASSPLAGANVLTF. CDR3 DNA sequence: TGTGCCAGCAGCCCCCTCGCTGGGGCCAACGTCCTGACTTTC.

This clone was observed a single time. V is TRBV6-1 and J is TRBJ2-2; D perhaps matches TRBD1 (5 bases). Looked up from germline, CDR1 is MNHNS and CDR2 is SASEGT. V was pared by 3 bases and J by 4 bases, with 6 bases between. The CDR3 covers 13 residues. The CDR3: CASSDRATGELFF. As DNA, the CDR3 is TGTGCCAGCAGTGACAGGGCCACCGGGGAGCTGTTTTTT.

The chain has TRBV5-6 and TRBJ1-2, with 8 positions matching TRBD1. Germline values: CDR1 SGHDT, CDR2 YYEEEE. V was clipped by 4 bases and J by 7 bases; unmatched bases: 12. This CDR3 contains 15 residues. CDR3 DNA: TGTGCCAGCAGCCTCCCGGGACAGGAGAGTATTGGCTACACCTTC. It is translated as CASSLPGQESIGYTF. The full variable domain, with the rest looked up from reference TRBV5-6 and TRBJ1-2, is DAGVTQSPTHLIKTRGQQVTLRCSPKSGHDTVSWYQQALGQGPQFIFQYYEEEERQRGNFPDRFSGHQFPNYSSELNVNALLLGDSALYLCASSLPGQESIGYTFGSGTRLTVV.

The rearrangement uses TRBV5-6 and TRBJ1-2; D call uncertain. Germline values: CDR1 SGHDT, CDR2 YYEEEE. Trimming took 1 base from V and 5 from J, leaving 21 bases between them. The CDR3 runs to 17 residues. In DNA, the CDR3 is TGTGCCAGCAGCTTGTATAGTTGGCATACCTCAGCTTATGGCTACACCTTC. This encodes CASSLYSWHTSAYGYTF.

The chain recombines TRBV4-1 with TRBJ2-5; 10 bases are shared with TRBD2. Germline CDR1 is MGHRA and CDR2 is YSYEKL. CDR3 size: 16 residues. Losses at the gene ends were 4 bases for V and 6 bases for J; bases not matched to a gene: 11. CDR3 protein: CASSLSASGGPKTQYF. The CDR3 DNA reads as TGCGCCAGCAGCCTCTCGGCTAGCGGGGGCCCCAAGACCCAGTACTTC.

This clone was recorded a few times. The rearrangement links TRBV7-2 to TRBJ2-5, with D possibly matching TRBD2 (5 bases). This CDR3 is 13 amino acids long. Trimming stripped 3 bases from V and 2 bases from J, with 7 bases between. Germline CDR1 is SGHTA and CDR2 is FQGNSA. CDR3 nucleotides: TGTGCCAGCAGCTTGGGGAGACAAGAGACCCAGTACTTC. Translation gives CASSLGRQETQYF.

This clone was observed a few times. This sequence joins TRBV5-1 and TRBJ2-7; TRBD1 aligns across 7 bases. In germline, CDR1 is SGHRS, CDR2 YFSETQ. Trimming removed 4 bases from V and 2 bases from J; junction bases left unmatched: 12. CDR3 length: 16 amino acids. CDR3 in DNA: TGCGCCAGCAGCCAGCTTCCGGGACAGACAACCTACGAGCAGTACTTC. Amino acid sequence: CASSQLPGQTTYEQYF.

This clone was picked up one time. J is TRBJ2-1 and V is TRBV21-1; the table's TRBD2 call for D was not verified on the DNA. TRBV21-1 is designated a pseudogene. This CDR3 region has 17 residues. The DNA for the CDR3 is TGTGCCAGCAGCAAAGGGGCGAGGCTAGCGGGAGGCATTGAGCAGTTCTTC. It is translated as CASSKGARLAGGIEQFF.

The chain has TRBV14 and TRBJ2-7; 9 bases match TRBD2. The CDR3 has 15 residues. V lost 2 bases to trimming and J lost 5 bases; unmatched junction nucleotides: 7. Germline V gene lookup returns CDR1 SGHDN and CDR2 FVKESK. The CDR3 region has the DNA TGTGCCAGCAGCCAAAGACTAGCGGTACTGAACGAGCAGTACTTC. This gives the protein CASSQRLAVLNEQYF. The full variable domain, rest sourced from reference TRBV14 and TRBJ2-7, is EAGVTQFPSHSVIEKGQTVTLRCDPISGHDNLYWYRRVMGKEIKFLLHFVKESKQDESGMPNNRFLAERTGGTYSTLKVQPAELEDSGVYFCASSQRLAVLNEQYFGPGTRLTVT.

The rearrangement joins TRBV19 to TRBJ1-2; D possibly corresponds to TRBD1 (5 bases). This CDR3 has 11 residues. The V gene's germline CDR1 is LNHDA and CDR2 SQIVND (reference sequence). The CDR3 bases are TGTGTTACGGAGGGGAACTATGGCTACACCTTC. This gives the protein CVTEGNYGYTF.

V is TRBV14 and J is TRBJ2-3; D remains unclear. CDR1 is SGHDN, CDR2 FVKESK, per germline. CDR3 size: 15 residues. Trimming pared 2 bases from V and 5 bases from J, leaving 14 bases between. The CDR3 DNA is TGTGCCAGCAGCCAATCCGGATTGTGGGGAGATACGCAGTATTTT. Protein sequence: CASSQSGLWGDTQYF.

V is TRBV16 and J is TRBJ1-2; D gene ambiguous. Germline V gene sequence: CDR1 KGHSY, CDR2 FQNENV. The length of the CDR3 is 14 residues. The germline V and J ends were trimmed by 4 bases and 6 bases, with 15 bases remaining between them. DNA for the CDR3: TGTGCCAGCAGCCGCGCCGGGAGCATCGATGGCTACACCTTC. Translated: CASSRAGSIDGYTF.